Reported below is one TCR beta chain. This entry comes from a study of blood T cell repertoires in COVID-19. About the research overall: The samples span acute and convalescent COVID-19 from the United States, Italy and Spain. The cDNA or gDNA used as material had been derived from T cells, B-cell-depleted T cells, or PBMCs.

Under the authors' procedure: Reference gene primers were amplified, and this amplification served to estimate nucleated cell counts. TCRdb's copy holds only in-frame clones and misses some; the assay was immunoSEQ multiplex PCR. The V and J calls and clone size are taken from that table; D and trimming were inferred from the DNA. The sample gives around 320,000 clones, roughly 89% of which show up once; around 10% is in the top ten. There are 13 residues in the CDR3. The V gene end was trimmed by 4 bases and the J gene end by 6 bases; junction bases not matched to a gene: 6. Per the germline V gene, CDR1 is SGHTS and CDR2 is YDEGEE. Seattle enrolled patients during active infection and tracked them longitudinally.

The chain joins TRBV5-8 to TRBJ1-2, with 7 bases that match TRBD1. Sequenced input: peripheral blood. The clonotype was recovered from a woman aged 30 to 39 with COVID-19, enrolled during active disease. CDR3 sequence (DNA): TGTGCCAGCAGCCCGGGGACAGACGATGGCTACACCTTC. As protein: CASSPGTDDGYTF. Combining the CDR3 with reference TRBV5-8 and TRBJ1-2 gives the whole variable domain EAGVTQSPTHLIKTRGQQATLRCSPISGHTSVYWYQQALGLGLQFLLWYDEGEERNRGNFPPRFSGRQFPNYSSELNVNALELEDSALYLCASSPGTDDGYTFGSGTRLTVV.